The clone carrying this T cell receptor (beta chain) appeared a single time. As originally analysed: By means of reference gene primer amplification, nucleated cell counts were estimated. Clones were sequenced by immunoSEQ multiplex PCR, and TCRdb holds only the in-frame ones, with some missing. V and J calls and clone size come straight from that table; D and trimming were deduced from the DNA. The profile shows 95,000 to 150,000 clones, 82% of them singletons. The V and J ends lost 5 bases and 2 bases respectively, with 10 bases between them. CDR1 is SEHNR and CDR2 is FQNEAQ in the germline V gene (reference sequence). The CDR3 covers 13 residues. This record comes from a study of blood T cell repertoires in COVID-19. As for the study in general: PBMCs, B-cell-depleted T cells, or T cells were the source of the cDNA or gDNA that made up the material.

This TCR came from a woman in her 70s with acute or convalescent COVID-19. Material for sequencing was peripheral blood. This chain connects TRBV7-9 to TRBJ2-7, with D uncertain. The DNA for the CDR3 is TGTGCCAGCAGCCCGGAGTCGGCCTACGAGCAGTACTTC. Translation gives CASSPESAYEQYF. Supplemented by reference TRBV7-9 and TRBJ2-7, the full variable domain reads DTGVSQNPRHKITKRGQNVTFRCDPISEHNRLYWYRQTLGQGPEFLTYFQNEAQLEKSRLLSDRFSAERPKGSFSTLEIQRTEQGDSAMYLCASSPESAYEQYFGPGTRLTVT.